Included here is one T cell receptor (beta chain) sequence, with context. Its specificity is unknown. This entry belongs to a study of cytomegalovirus exposure and HLA in healthy donors. Overall study findings and caveats: Follow-up analysis found HLA locus-dependent TCR association rates, highest for DRB1 and lowest for HLA-C.

Both 60 Vbeta primers and 13 Jbeta primers went into the PCR. Produced via immunoSEQ multiplex PCR; TCRdb's table is partial and in-frame only. The data contain 190,000 or so clones, less than 85% of them singletons. The source is a girl between 5 and 17 years old in good health and CMV-seropositive. The specimen was PBMCs.

This CDR3 is CASSSTTGTAYNEQFF. The CDR3 DNA is TGCGCCAGCAGCTCCACCACCGGGACAGCCTACAATGAGCAGTTCTTC. This chain uses TRBV5-1 with TRBJ2-1, with 7 positions matching TRBD1. V lost 3 bases and J lost 2; bases outside the gene matches: 8. The CDR3 extends over 16 amino acids. Germline CDR1 and CDR2: SGHRS and YFSETQ.